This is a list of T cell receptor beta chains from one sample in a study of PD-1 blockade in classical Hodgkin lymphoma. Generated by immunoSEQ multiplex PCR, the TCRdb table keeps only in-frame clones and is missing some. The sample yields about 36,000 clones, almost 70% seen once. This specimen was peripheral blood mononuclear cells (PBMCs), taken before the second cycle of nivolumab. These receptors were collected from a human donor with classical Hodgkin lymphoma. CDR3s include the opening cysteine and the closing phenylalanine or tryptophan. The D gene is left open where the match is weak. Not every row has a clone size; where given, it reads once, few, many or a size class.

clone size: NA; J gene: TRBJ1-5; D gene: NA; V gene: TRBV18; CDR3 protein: CASSGAGEGQPQHF; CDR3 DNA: TGTGCCAGCTCTGGGGCGGGTGAAGGCCAGCCCCAGCATTTT
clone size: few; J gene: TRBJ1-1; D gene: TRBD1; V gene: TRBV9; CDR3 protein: CASSLTGGTEAFF; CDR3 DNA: TGTGCCAGCAGCCTCACAGGGGGCACTGAAGCTTTCTTT
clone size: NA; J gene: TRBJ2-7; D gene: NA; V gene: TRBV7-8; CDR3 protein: CASSLVLGGYEQYF; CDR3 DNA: TGTGCCAGCAGCTTAGTGTTGGGTGGCTACGAGCAGTACTTC
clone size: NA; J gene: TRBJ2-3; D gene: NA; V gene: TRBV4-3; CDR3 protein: CASSQMGGATDTQYF; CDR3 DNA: TGCGCCAGCAGCCAGATGGGGGGGGCCACAGATACGCAGTATTTT
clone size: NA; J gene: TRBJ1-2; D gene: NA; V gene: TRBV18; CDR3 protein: CASSPQETGYGYTF; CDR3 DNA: TGTGCCAGCTCACCACAAGAAACAGGCTATGGCTACACCTTC
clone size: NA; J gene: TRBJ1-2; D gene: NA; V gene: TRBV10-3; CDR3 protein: CACATSRDVGYTF; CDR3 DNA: TGTGCCTGCGCGACCAGCAGGGATGTGGGCTACACCTTC
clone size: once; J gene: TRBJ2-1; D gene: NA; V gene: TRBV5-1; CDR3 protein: CASSVRTEYNEQFF; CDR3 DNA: TGCGCCAGCAGCGTCCGGACGGAGTACAATGAGCAGTTCTTC
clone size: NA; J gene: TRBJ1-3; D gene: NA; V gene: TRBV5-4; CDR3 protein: CASSFSSSRGGNTIYF; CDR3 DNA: TGTGCCAGCAGCTTCAGTTCATCCAGGGGTGGAAACACCATATATTTT
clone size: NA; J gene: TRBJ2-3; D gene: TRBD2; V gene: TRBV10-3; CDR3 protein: CAISESTGAGGKDTQYF; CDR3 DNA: TGTGCCATCAGTGAGTCGACAGGAGCGGGGGGCAAAGATACGCAGTATTTT
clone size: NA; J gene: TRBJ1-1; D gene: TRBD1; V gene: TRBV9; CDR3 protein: CASSPRADRGNTEAFF; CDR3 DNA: TGTGCCAGCAGCCCCCGCGCGGACAGGGGGAACACTGAAGCTTTCTTT
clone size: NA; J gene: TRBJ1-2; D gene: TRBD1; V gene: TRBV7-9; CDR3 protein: CASSFGTGYGYTF; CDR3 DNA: TGTGCCAGCAGCTTTGGGACAGGCTATGGCTACACCTTC
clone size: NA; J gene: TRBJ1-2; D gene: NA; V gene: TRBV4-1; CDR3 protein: CASSPIVSGKGLVYTF; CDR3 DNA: TGCGCCAGCAGCCCCATCGTGTCGGGGAAAGGTCTTGTCTACACCTTC
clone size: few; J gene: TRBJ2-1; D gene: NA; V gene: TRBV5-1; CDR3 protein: CASSSNLRVSEQFF; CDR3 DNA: TGCGCCAGCAGCTCAAACCTCAGGGTGAGCGAGCAGTTCTTC
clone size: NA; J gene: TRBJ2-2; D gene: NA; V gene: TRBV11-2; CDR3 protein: CASSLYPGTGELFF; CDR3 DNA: TGTGCCAGCAGCTTGTATCCGGGCACCGGGGAGCTGTTTTTT
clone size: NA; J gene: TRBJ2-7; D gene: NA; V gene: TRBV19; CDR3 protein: CASKPGQTTYEQYF; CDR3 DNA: TGTGCCAGTAAACCGGGACAAACAACCTACGAGCAGTACTTC
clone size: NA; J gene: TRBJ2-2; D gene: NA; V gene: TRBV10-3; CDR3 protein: CAISLNTGELFF; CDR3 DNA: TGTGCCATCAGTCTAAACACCGGGGAGCTGTTTTTT
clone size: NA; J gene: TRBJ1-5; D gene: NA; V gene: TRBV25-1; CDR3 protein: CASSTTQGAPQHF; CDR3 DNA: TGTGCCAGCAGCACGACTCAGGGAGCGCCCCAGCATTTT